This note documents a single T cell receptor beta chain sequence. Its antigen is unknown. Germline assignment: CDR1 SGHRS and CDR2 YFSETQ. The germline V and J ends were trimmed by 4 bases and 4 bases, with 12 bases remaining between them. This CDR3 comprises 14 residues. The data are from a study of chemoradiotherapy in HPV16-positive cancers. Study results and caveats: Only a couple of HPV16-positive patients supplied the functional HPV-specificity definition. In HPV16-positive patients, HPV-responsive T-cell expansion tracked better recurrence-free survival.

TCRdb keeps only in-frame clones here, not all; method: immunoSEQ multiplex PCR. The data show 7,000 or so clones, with under 80% seen just once and around a sixth held by the top ten. This material was acquired from a patient who underwent chemoradiotherapy. This receptor was identified in a human donor with HPV-associated anogenital cancer. The chain carries TRBV5-1 and TRBJ1-5, with TRBD1 as a possible D gene (5 bases). DNA of the CDR3: TGCGCCAGCAGCCCCATTCCAGGGAATCAGCCCCAGCATTTT. Amino acid sequence: CASSPIPGNQPQHF.